These 4 T cell receptor beta chains share one sample of origin, sequenced in a study of shared clonotypes between healthy human individuals. Generated by immunoSEQ multiplex PCR, the TCRdb table keeps only in-frame clones and is missing some. The sample carries 2,500,000 or so clones, 85% to 95% recorded once. Sequenced material: naive CD4+ T cells from PBMCs. The subset denotes: CD45RA+ positively selected. Receptor source: a man aged 18 to 30 in good health. Some clones in this sample may be carry-over from other donors' samples.

The rearrangement uses TRBV5-6 and TRBJ2-1, with TRBD2 identical over 15 bases. The CDR3 length is 16 residues. The germline V gene encodes CDR1 SGHDT and CDR2 YYEEEE. With 4 bases clipped from V and 8 bases from J, the junction kept 7 bases outside the gene matches. CDR3 loop: CASSTPGTSGRYEQFF. The CDR3 DNA reads TGTGCCAGCAGCACTCCCGGGACTAGCGGGAGGTATGAGCAGTTCTTC.

This chain links TRBV27 with TRBJ2-1; D might be TRBD2 (6 bases). Germline V gene sequence: CDR1 MNHEY, CDR2 SMNVEV (reference sequence). V was shortened by 4 bases and J by 6 bases, with 19 bases between the two germline ends. The CDR3 runs 16 residues. CDR3 protein: CASSSRKGTASNEQFF. The CDR3 nucleotides read TGTGCCAGCAGTTCCAGAAAAGGGACTGCCAGCAATGAGCAGTTCTTC.

The chain joins TRBV29-1 to TRBJ1-1; no definite D call. Trimming shortened V by 6 bases and J by 0 bases, and 11 bases separated the two germline ends. Germline CDR1 SQVTM, CDR2 ANQGSEA. This CDR3 region has 13 residues. CDR3 sequence (DNA): TGCAGCGTCGGCTGGGATTTGAACACTGAAGCTTTCTTT. This gives the protein CSVGWDLNTEAFF.

This clone has only one observation. The V gene is TRBV14, the J gene TRBJ2-3; D may correspond to TRBD1 or TRBD2 (5 bases each). Germline V gene sequence: CDR1 SGHDN, CDR2 FVKESK. With 4 bases removed from V and 6 bases from J, the gap between germline ends came to 11 bases. The CDR3 has 13 residues. The DNA of the CDR3 is TGTGCCAGCAGCCGGGACCTCGCGGATACGCAGTATTTT. Its translation is CASSRDLADTQYF.